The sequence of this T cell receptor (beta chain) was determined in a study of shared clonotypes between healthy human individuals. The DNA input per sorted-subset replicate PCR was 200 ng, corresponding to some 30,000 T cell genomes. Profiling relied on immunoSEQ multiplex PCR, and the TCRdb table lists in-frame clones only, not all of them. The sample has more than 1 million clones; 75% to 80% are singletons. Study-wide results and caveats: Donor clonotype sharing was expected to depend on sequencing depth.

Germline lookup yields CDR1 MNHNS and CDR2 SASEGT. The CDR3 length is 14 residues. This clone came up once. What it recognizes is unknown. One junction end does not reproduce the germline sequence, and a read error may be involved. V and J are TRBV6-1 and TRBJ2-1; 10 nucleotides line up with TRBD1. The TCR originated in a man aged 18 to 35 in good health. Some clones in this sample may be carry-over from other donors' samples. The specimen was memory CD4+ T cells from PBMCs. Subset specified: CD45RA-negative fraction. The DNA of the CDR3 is TGTGCCAGCAGGGAAGGACCCTTGACAGGGGGCAAGTTCTTC. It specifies CASREGPLTGGKFF.